One sample yielded the 17 T cell receptor beta chains listed below, sequenced in a study of blood T cell repertoires in COVID-19. Sequencing was performed with immunoSEQ multiplex PCR; in TCRdb, only in-frame clones are kept and a portion is missing. The repertoire holds roughly 300,000 clones, with roughly 86% as singletons. The sequenced sample consisted of peripheral blood. These receptors were collected from a man between 18 and 29 years old with active or convalescent COVID-19.

The chain's CDR3 is CASSDGGVTDTQYF. DNA of the CDR3: TGCGCCAGCAGTGACGGGGGGGTCACAGATACGCAGTATTTT. This chain uses TRBV10-1 with TRBJ2-3, with TRBD2 matching over 8 bases. Germline values: CDR1 WNHNN, CDR2 SYGVQD (reference sequence). The CDR3 runs to 14 residues. Trimming at V came to 3 bases and at J to 2 bases, leaving 1 base not matched to a gene.

This chain uses TRBV20-1 with TRBJ2-5; 11 bases are shared with TRBD2. The CDR3 has 14 residues. Unmatched junction bases numbered 5, after V lost 3 bases and J lost 5 bases. Germline values: CDR1 DFQATT, CDR2 SNEGSKA (reference sequence). CDR3 nucleotide sequence: TGCAGTGCTAGTAGCGGGGGGGCCGGGGAGACCCAGTACTTC. This translates into CSASSGGAGETQYF.

V gene TRBV4-3 combines with J gene TRBJ2-4; possibly TRBD1 for D (5 bases). V lost 0 bases and J 3 bases, leaving 12 bases between the germline ends. This CDR3 contains 16 residues. Germline CDR1 LGHNA, CDR2 YSLEER. The CDR3 sequence: CASSQDLGQGKNIQYF. DNA for the CDR3: TGCGCCAGCAGCCAAGATTTGGGCCAGGGCAAAAACATTCAGTACTTC.

The chain has TRBV11-2 and TRBJ2-5; weak D call: TRBD1 (5 bases). With 1 base removed from V and 4 bases from J, the gap between germline ends came to 10 bases. Germline loops: CDR1 SGHAT, CDR2 FQNNGV. The CDR3 runs 14 residues. CDR3 sequence reads: CASSLGGAPETQYF. The CDR3 nucleotides are TGTGCCAGCAGCTTAGGTGGGGCCCCAGAGACCCAGTACTTC.

V is TRBV19 and J is TRBJ1-2; D remains unclear. The CDR3 consists of 14 residues. Trimming pared 8 bases from V and 3 bases from J, leaving 16 bases between. Germline V gives CDR1 LNHDA, CDR2 SQIVND (reference sequence). The CDR3 DNA reads TGTGCCAGTCATCGAGGGAGGGCGGACTATGGCTACACCTTC. Amino acid sequence: CASHRGRADYGYTF. Full variable domain (missing parts from reference TRBV19 and TRBJ1-2): DGGITQSPKYLFRKEGQNVTLSCEQNLNHDAMYWYRQDPGQGLRLIYYSQIVNDFQKGDIAEGYSVSREKKESFPLTVTSAQKNPTAFYLCASHRGRADYGYTFGSGTRLTVV.

The chain links TRBV4-1 to TRBJ1-2, with D possibly matching TRBD1 (5 bases). The CDR3 has 15 amino acids. The germline gives CDR1 MGHRA, CDR2 YSYEKL. V was trimmed by 0 bases and J by 4 bases, leaving 12 bases between them. Here the CDR3 DNA reads TGCGCCAGCAGCCAAGATCCAGGGAGGCGCTATGGCTACACCTTC. It is translated as CASSQDPGRRYGYTF.

The chain recombines TRBV4-1 with TRBJ1-2, with TRBD1 matching 9 bases. Germline CDR1 MGHRA, CDR2 YSYEKL. With V trimmed by 2 bases and J by 4 bases, 14 bases remained unmatched. CDR3 size: 18 residues. CDR3 amino acids: CASSQRDRVRQLPYGYTF. The DNA of the CDR3 is TGCGCCAGCAGCCAACGGGACAGGGTTCGACAACTTCCCTATGGCTACACCTTC.

Only one count was recorded for this clone. The chain employs TRBV3-1 (or the pseudogene TRBV3-2) and TRBJ1-2; D gene uncertain. The CDR3 loop spans 14 amino acids. The V gene lost 3 bases and the J gene lost 0 bases, with 8 bases spanning the gap. CDR1 and CDR2 from the germline V gene are LGHDT and YNNKEL (reference sequence). The CDR3 bases are TGTGCCAGCAGCCACCCAGACACTAACTATGGCTACACCTTC. Translation: CASSHPDTNYGYTF.

This clone was counted a single time. This chain uses TRBV27 with TRBJ2-1; the D gene is possibly TRBD2 (6 bases). The CDR3 sequence is 15 residues long. V gave up 5 bases and J gave up 0 bases, with 11 bases separating them. Germline V gene lookup returns CDR1 MNHEY and CDR2 SMNVEV (reference sequence). The CDR3 bases are TGTGCCAGCAGTCAAGGACTAAGCTCCTACAATGAGCAGTTCTTC. It specifies CASSQGLSSYNEQFF.

V is TRBV11-1 and J is TRBJ2-2, with no clear D. CDR3 size: 12 residues. V lost 4 bases to trimming and J lost 7 bases, with 7 bases between them. Germline lookup yields CDR1 SGHAT and CDR2 FQDESV (reference sequence). In nucleotides, the CDR3 is TGTGCCAGCAGCTACCTAGTCGGGGAGCTGTTTTTT. It translates to CASSYLVGELFF. Together with reference TRBV11-1 and TRBJ2-2, the CDR3 gives the full variable domain: EAEVAQSPRYKITEKSQAVAFWCDPISGHATLYWYRQILGQGPELLVQFQDESVVDDSQLPKDRFSAERLKGVDSTLKIQPAELGDSAMYLCASSYLVGELFFGEGSRLTVL.

The chain combines TRBV7-2 with TRBJ1-3; 7 positions agree with TRBD1. The germline gives CDR1 SGHTA, CDR2 FQGNSA. V lost 6 bases and J lost 4; bases outside the gene matches: 6. The CDR3 spans 14 residues. DNA of the CDR3: TGTGCCAGCAGGAGACAGGGTCTAGGAAACACCATATATTTT. The encoded protein is CASRRQGLGNTIYF.

The CDR3 loop is CASSLSSVSGYEQYF. CDR3 nucleotide sequence: TGTGCCAGCAGCTTAAGCTCGGTTAGCGGCTACGAGCAGTACTTC. The chain has TRBV11-1 and TRBJ2-7; a weak D match, TRBD2 (6 bases). Trimming stripped 2 bases from V and 3 bases from J, with 14 bases between. This CDR3 comprises 15 residues. Germline V gene sequence: CDR1 SGHAT, CDR2 FQDESV (reference sequence). Full variable domain (rest looked up from reference TRBV11-1 and TRBJ2-7): EAEVAQSPRYKITEKSQAVAFWCDPISGHATLYWYRQILGQGPELLVQFQDESVVDDSQLPKDRFSAERLKGVDSTLKIQPAELGDSAMYLCASSLSSVSGYEQYFGPGTRLTVT.

This sequence joins TRBV15 and TRBJ1-4, with TRBD1 matching over 8 bases. Germline V CDR1 and CDR2: LNHNV, YYDKDF (reference sequence). The CDR3 has 15 residues. The V gene end was trimmed by 0 bases and the J gene end by 7 bases; junction bases not matched to a gene: 4. CDR3 nucleotide sequence: TGTGCCACCAGCAGAGAGGACAGGGAGGGTGAAAAACTGTTTTTT. Translation gives CATSREDREGEKLFF.

A note on this clone: Other DNA sequences in the sample encode the same CDR3. The rearrangement joins TRBV6-6 to TRBJ2-5; 15 nucleotides match TRBD2. V trimming: 4 bases; J trimming: 5 bases; junction bases outside the gene matches: 5. This CDR3 is built from 16 residues. CDR1 MNHNY and CDR2 SVGAGI come from the germline V gene (reference sequence). CDR3 loop: CASSLGLAGGLETQYF. The CDR3 region has the DNA TGTGCCAGCAGTTTGGGACTAGCGGGGGGTTTGGAGACCCAGTACTTC.

This CDR3 is CASSQRQGAWDTEAFF. The CDR3 DNA reads TGTGCCAGCAGCCAACGACAGGGGGCGTGGGACACTGAAGCTTTCTTT. The rearrangement links TRBV27 to TRBJ1-1, with 10 bases fitting TRBD1. The CDR3 has 16 amino acids. J was trimmed by 3 bases and V by 6 bases; bases with no gene match: 10. Looked up from germline, CDR1 is MNHEY and CDR2 is SMNVEV (reference sequence).

This clone was observed a handful of times. V gene TRBV5-1 combines with J gene TRBJ2-2; 9 bases map to TRBD1. Trimming took 4 bases from V and 5 from J; bases not matched to a gene: 12. The CDR3 consists of 17 residues. Germline V gene data show CDR1 as SGHRS and CDR2 as YFSETQ. CDR3 DNA: TGCGCCAGCAGCCCAGACAGGGGGAACGTTGGGACCGGGGAGCTGTTTTTT. It codes for CASSPDRGNVGTGELFF.

The rearrangement uses TRBV5-8 and TRBJ1-1; 8 bases agree with TRBD1. The CDR3 has 16 amino acids. From germline, CDR1 is SGHTS and CDR2 YDEGEE. V shed 0 bases, J shed 4 bases, and the junction held 8 bases outside the gene matches. CDR3 protein: CASSLASGGPGTEAFF. In DNA form, the CDR3 reads TGTGCCAGCAGCTTGGCCTCAGGGGGCCCGGGCACTGAAGCTTTCTTT.